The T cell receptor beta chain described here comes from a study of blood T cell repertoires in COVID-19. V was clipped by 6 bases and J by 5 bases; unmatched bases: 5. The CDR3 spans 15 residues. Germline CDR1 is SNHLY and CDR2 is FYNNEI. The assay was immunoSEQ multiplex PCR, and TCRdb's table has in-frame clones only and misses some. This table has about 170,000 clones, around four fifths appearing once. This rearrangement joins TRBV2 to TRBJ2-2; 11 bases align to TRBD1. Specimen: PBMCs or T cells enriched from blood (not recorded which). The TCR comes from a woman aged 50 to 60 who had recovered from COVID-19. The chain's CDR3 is CASSRTGGRTGELFF. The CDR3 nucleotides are TGTGCCAGCAGCCGGACAGGGGGCCGGACCGGGGAGCTGTTTTTT.